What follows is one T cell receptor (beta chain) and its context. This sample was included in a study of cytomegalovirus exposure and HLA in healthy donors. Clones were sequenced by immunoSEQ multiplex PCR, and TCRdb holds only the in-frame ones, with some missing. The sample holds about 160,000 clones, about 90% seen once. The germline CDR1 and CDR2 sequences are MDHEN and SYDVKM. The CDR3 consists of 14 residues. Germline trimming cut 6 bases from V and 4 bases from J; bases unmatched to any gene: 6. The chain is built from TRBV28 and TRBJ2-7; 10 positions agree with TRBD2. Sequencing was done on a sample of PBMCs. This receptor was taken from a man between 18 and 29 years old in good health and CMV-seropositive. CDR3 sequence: CASSYSGRLYEQYF. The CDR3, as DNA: TGTGCCAGCAGCTATAGCGGGAGGCTATACGAGCAGTACTTC. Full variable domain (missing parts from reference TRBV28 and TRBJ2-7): DVKVTQSSRYLVKRTGEKVFLECVQDMDHENMFWYRQDPGLGLRLIYFSYDVKMKEKGDIPEGYSVSREKKERFSLILESASTNQTSMYLCASSYSGRLYEQYFGPGTRLTVT.